Following are 6 T cell receptor beta chains from one sample sequenced in a study of cytomegalovirus exposure and HLA in healthy donors. Use of 60 Vbeta and 13 Jbeta primers characterized the PCR. This table comes from immunoSEQ multiplex PCR, and its TCRdb copy is limited to in-frame clones, with some not included. In the table there are 150,000 to 200,000 clones, 75% of which are singletons. What was sequenced was PBMCs. These receptors all come from a male donor in good health and CMV-seronegative.

The chain recombines TRBV28 with TRBJ2-2; 7 bases are shared with TRBD2. CDR1 is MDHEN, CDR2 SYDVKM, per germline. The CDR3 has 16 residues. The ends lost 3 bases at V and 4 bases at J; junction bases unmatched: 8. The CDR3 reads CASSFSRLAATGELFF. CDR3 bases: TGTGCCAGCAGTTTCAGTCGGCTAGCGGCCACCGGGGAGCTGTTTTTT.

The sample holds one count of this clone. CDR3 sequence: CASSPTPGTGPYEQYF. CDR3 bases: TGTGCCAGCAGCCCTACACCCGGGACAGGGCCCTACGAGCAGTACTTC. V gene TRBV11-2 combines with J gene TRBJ2-7; 9 bases line up with TRBD1. Germline lookup yields CDR1 SGHAT and CDR2 FQNNGV. The CDR3 loop spans 16 amino acids. The trim removed 5 bases at V and 2 bases at J, leaving 10 bases unmatched.

This chain connects TRBV9 to TRBJ1-4; 9 nucleotides line up with TRBD1. CDR1 SGDLS and CDR2 YYNGEE come from the germline V gene. The CDR3 totals 15 residues. The V and J ends lost 4 bases and 6 bases, in that order; junction bases with no gene match: 7. The DNA for the CDR3 is TGTGCCAGCAGCCCCCGGACAGGGGAGGATGAAAAACTGTTTTTT. Translating it yields CASSPRTGEDEKLFF.

V and J are TRBV15 and TRBJ1-6; D is unclear. Trimming pared 0 bases from V and 0 bases from J, leaving 12 bases between. Germline V gene lookup returns CDR1 LNHNV and CDR2 YYDKDF (reference sequence). CDR3 length: 18 amino acids. The CDR3 DNA is TGTGCCACCAGCAGAGATTCCAGTCCTAGCTCCTATAATTCACCCCTCCACTTT. Its protein product is CATSRDSSPSSYNSPLHF. Based on the CDR3 plus reference TRBV15 and TRBJ1-6, the full variable domain is DAMVIQNPRYQVTQFGKPVTLSCSQTLNHNVMYWYQQKSSQAPKLLFHYYDKDFNNEADTPDNFQSRRPNTSFCFLDIRSPGLGDTAMYLCATSRDSSPSSYNSPLHFGNGTRLTVT.

The chain carries TRBV13 and TRBJ2-7; D is perhaps TRBD2 (7 bases). From germline, CDR1 is PRHDT and CDR2 FYEKMQ (reference sequence). The V gene lost 5 bases and the J gene lost 2 bases, with 16 bases spanning the gap. The CDR3 runs to 15 residues. Written as DNA, the CDR3 is TGTGCCAGCAGCCCCCGAGGGGGGGCCCCCTACGAGCAGTACTTC. It encodes CASSPRGGAPYEQYF.

This clone turned up a few times. The rearrangement uses TRBV27 and TRBJ2-7, with 12 nucleotides matching TRBD2. This CDR3 spans 15 amino acids. Germline CDR1 reads MNHEY; CDR2 reads SMNVEV (reference sequence). V gave up 4 bases and J gave up 3 bases; unmatched junction bases: 4. CDR3 bases: TGTGCCAGCAGTTGGACTAGCGGGGTTCTCTACGAGCAGTACTTC. Translation gives CASSWTSGVLYEQYF.